This entry lists 15 T cell receptor beta chains sequenced from one sample in a study of shared clonotypes between healthy human individuals. Profiled with immunoSEQ multiplex PCR; TCRdb holds only in-frame clones, not every one. Of 950,000 to 1,200,000 clones in the sample, roughly 77% were seen once. Sequenced: memory CD4+ T cells from PBMCs. The subset here: CD45RA-negative fraction. These receptors all stem from a man aged 18 to 29 in good health. Some clones in this sample may be carry-over from other donors' samples.

The chain carries TRBV6-6 and TRBJ2-7; 13 nucleotides agree with TRBD2. Losses at the gene ends were 5 bases for V and 1 base for J; bases not matched to a gene: 2. The CDR3 runs to 15 residues. CDR1 is MNHNY and CDR2 is SVGAGI in the germline V gene (reference sequence). Written as DNA, the CDR3 is TGTGCCAGCAGTCTACTAGCGGGAGGGTCCTACGAGCAGTACTTC. Translation: CASSLLAGGSYEQYF.

This clone was detected only a few times. The V gene is TRBV28, the J gene TRBJ2-7; 7 bases are shared with TRBD1. Trimming cost V 6 bases and J 4 bases; bases outside gene matches: 15. The CDR3 consists of 16 residues. The germline CDR1 and CDR2 sequences are MDHEN and SYDVKM. CDR3 bases: TGTGCCAGCAGAAGGGGGCAGGAAGTGTTGGGGTACGAGCAGTACTTC. Translation: CASRRGQEVLGYEQYF.

Details on this clone: This may be a read error, as it is one base from a much larger clone. This chain connects TRBV18 to TRBJ2-1; D gene ambiguous. In germline, CDR1 is KGHSH, CDR2 LQKENI. The V end was cut by 0 bases, the J end by 6 bases, with 6 bases between. CDR3 size: 13 residues. This CDR3 reads CASSPPVVNEQFF. CDR3 sequence (DNA): TGTGCCAGCTCACCACCCGTGGTCAATGAGCAGTTCTTC. The variable domain in full, completed from reference TRBV18 and TRBJ2-1, reads NAGVMQNPRHLVRRRGQEARLRCSPMKGHSHVYWYRQLPEEGLKFMVYLQKENIIDESGMPKERFSAEFPKEGPSILRIQQVVRGDSAAYFCASSPPVVNEQFFGPGTRLTVL.

The chain recombines TRBV28 with TRBJ2-7; 10 bases line up with TRBD2. CDR1 MDHEN and CDR2 SYDVKM come from the germline V gene. This CDR3 comprises 15 residues. J gave up 5 bases and V 7 bases, and 11 bases lay outside the gene matches. CDR3 nucleotide sequence: TGTGCCAGCACCCCGCCTAGCGGGAGAGTCAACGAGCAGTACTTC. Its protein is CASTPPSGRVNEQYF.

This clone occurred many times. The genes are TRBV9 and TRBJ2-3, with 10 bases fitting TRBD2. The V gene's germline CDR1 is SGDLS and CDR2 YYNGEE. After removal of 2 bases from V and 7 bases from J, the junction contained 10 bases not matched to a gene. CDR3 length equals 16 residues. The CDR3 here is CASSVGLAGAGYTQYF. The CDR3 coding sequence is TGTGCCAGCAGCGTCGGCCTAGCGGGAGCGGGATATACGCAGTATTTT.

About this clone: Other DNA sequences in this sample translate to the same CDR3. This chain connects TRBV7-2 to TRBJ2-5; D is uncertain. This CDR3 comprises 13 residues. V was trimmed by 2 bases and J by 5 bases, leaving 9 bases between them. Germline values: CDR1 SGHTA, CDR2 FQGNSA. The CDR3 sequence is CASSLLRQETQYF. DNA of the CDR3: TGTGCCAGCAGCTTACTCCGGCAGGAGACCCAGTACTTC. The whole variable domain, filled in from reference TRBV7-2 and TRBJ2-5, reads GAGVSQSPSNKVTEKGKDVELRCDPISGHTALYWYRQSLGQGLEFLIYFQGNSAPDKSGLPSDRFSAERTGGSVSTLTIQRTQQEDSAVYLCASSLLRQETQYFGPGTRLLVL.

The J gene is TRBJ2-3, the V gene TRBV6-1, with 10 nucleotides matching TRBD2. Per germline, CDR1 MNHNS and CDR2 SASEGT. The CDR3 is made up of 16 amino acids. V shed 0 bases and J 4 bases; nucleotides not matched to a gene: 4. Written as DNA, the CDR3 is TGTGCCAGCAGTGAAGCGGCAGCGGGGGGGGCAGATACGCAGTATTTT. Translating it yields CASSEAAAGGADTQYF.

The J gene is TRBJ2-6, the V gene TRBV5-1; maybe TRBD1 (6 bases). In germline, CDR1 is SGHRS, CDR2 YFSETQ. Trimming left V 0 bases short and J 0 bases short, with 13 bases between. The CDR3 runs 18 residues. The CDR3 here is CASSLAGTFLSGANVLTF. CDR3 in DNA: TGCGCCAGCAGCTTGGCCGGGACATTCCTCTCTGGGGCCAACGTCCTGACTTTC.

This clone appeared a single time. The chain joins TRBV19 to TRBJ1-2; 7 bases agree with TRBD1. Trimming cost V 4 bases and J 0 bases; bases outside gene matches: 8. Germline V gives CDR1 LNHDA, CDR2 SQIVND (reference sequence). This CDR3 is 16 amino acids long. CDR3 protein: CASSTPQGGANYGYTF. The CDR3, as DNA: TGTGCCAGTAGTACCCCCCAGGGGGGAGCTAACTATGGCTACACCTTC.

This chain uses TRBV11-2 with TRBJ2-3; D uncertain. V was shortened by 1 base and J by 6 bases, with 11 bases between the two germline ends. Per germline, CDR1 SGHAT and CDR2 FQNNGV. CDR3 length: 14 residues. CDR3 region: CASSLGDAVDTQYF. The CDR3 DNA is TGTGCCAGCAGCTTAGGTGACGCTGTGGATACGCAGTATTTT.

The genes are TRBV19 and TRBJ2-1; 7 bases are a match to TRBD2. This CDR3 has 15 residues. V lost 4 bases to trimming and J lost 3 bases; unmatched junction nucleotides: 6. CDR1 LNHDA and CDR2 SQIVND come from the germline V gene (reference sequence). CDR3 protein: CASSNAGAHYNEQFF. The DNA of the CDR3 is TGTGCCAGTAGTAACGCGGGAGCGCACTACAATGAGCAGTTCTTC. The full variable domain, rest sourced from reference TRBV19 and TRBJ2-1, is DGGITQSPKYLFRKEGQNVTLSCEQNLNHDAMYWYRQDPGQGLRLIYYSQIVNDFQKGDIAEGYSVSREKKESFPLTVTSAQKNPTAFYLCASSNAGAHYNEQFFGPGTRLTVL.

This chain links TRBV5-1 with TRBJ2-7, with no clear D. The ends were cut back, 0 bases at V and 3 bases at J, with 7 bases in the middle. Looked up from germline, CDR1 is SGHRS and CDR2 is YFSETQ. The CDR3 extends over 13 amino acids. The CDR3 nucleotides read TGCGCCAGCAGCTTGGTCCCGGTCTACGAGCAGTACTTC. Amino acids: CASSLVPVYEQYF.

The chain recombines TRBV15 with TRBJ1-3; no clear D. Germline V CDR1 and CDR2: LNHNV, YYDKDF (reference sequence). V was cut by 8 bases and J by 0 bases, with 11 bases left in between. The CDR3 contains 14 residues. CDR3 sequence (DNA): TGTGCCACCCCGTGGGGTTTCTCTGGAAACACCATATATTTT. Its protein is CATPWGFSGNTIYF.

This clone has just a few counts. In nucleotides, the CDR3 is TGCGCCAGCAGCTTGAACAGGGTTAACACCGGGGAGCTGTTTTTT. As protein: CASSLNRVNTGELFF. V is TRBV5-1 and J is TRBJ2-2; a possible D gene is TRBD1 (6 bases). Trimming took 1 base from V and 2 from J, leaving 9 bases between them. Germline V gene sequence: CDR1 SGHRS, CDR2 YFSETQ. This CDR3 has 15 residues.

The genes are TRBV28 and TRBJ2-7; D may be TRBD1 (7 bases). V lost 8 bases and J 1 base, leaving 21 bases between the germline ends. The CDR3 spans 16 residues. Germline V gene sequence: CDR1 MDHEN, CDR2 SYDVKM. The CDR3 region is CASGTAHRSGSYEQYF. The CDR3 DNA sequence: TGTGCCAGCGGGACAGCCCATCGTAGCGGTTCCTACGAGCAGTACTTC.